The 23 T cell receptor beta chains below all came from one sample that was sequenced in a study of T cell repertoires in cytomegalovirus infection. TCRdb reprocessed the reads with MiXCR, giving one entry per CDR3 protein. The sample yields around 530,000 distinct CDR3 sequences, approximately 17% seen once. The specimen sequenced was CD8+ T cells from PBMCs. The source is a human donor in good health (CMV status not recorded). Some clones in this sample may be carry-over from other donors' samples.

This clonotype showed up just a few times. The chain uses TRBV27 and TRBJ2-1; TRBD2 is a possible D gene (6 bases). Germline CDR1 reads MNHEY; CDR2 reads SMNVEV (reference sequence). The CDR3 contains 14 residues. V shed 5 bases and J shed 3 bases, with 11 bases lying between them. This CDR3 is CASSPTGVYNEQFF. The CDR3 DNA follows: TGTGCCAGCAGTCCGACGGGGGTCTACAATGAGCAGTTCTTC.

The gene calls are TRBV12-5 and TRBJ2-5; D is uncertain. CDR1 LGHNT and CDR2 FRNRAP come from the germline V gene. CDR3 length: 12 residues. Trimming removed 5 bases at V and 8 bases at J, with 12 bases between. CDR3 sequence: CASGHPARTQYF. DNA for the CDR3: TGTGCTAGTGGTCACCCCGCGCGCACCCAGTACTTC. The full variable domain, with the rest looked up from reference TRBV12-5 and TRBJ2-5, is DARVTQTPRHKVTEMGQEVTMRCQPILGHNTVFWYRQTMMQGLELLAYFRNRAPLDDSGMPKDRFSAEMPDATLATLKIQPSEPRDSAVYFCASGHPARTQYFGPGTRLLVL.

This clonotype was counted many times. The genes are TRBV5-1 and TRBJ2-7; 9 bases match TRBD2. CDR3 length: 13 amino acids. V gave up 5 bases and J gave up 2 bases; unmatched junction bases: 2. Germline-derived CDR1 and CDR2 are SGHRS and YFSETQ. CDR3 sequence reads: CASSIAGAYEQYF. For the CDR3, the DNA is TGCGCCAGCAGTATAGCGGGAGCCTACGAGCAGTACTTC.

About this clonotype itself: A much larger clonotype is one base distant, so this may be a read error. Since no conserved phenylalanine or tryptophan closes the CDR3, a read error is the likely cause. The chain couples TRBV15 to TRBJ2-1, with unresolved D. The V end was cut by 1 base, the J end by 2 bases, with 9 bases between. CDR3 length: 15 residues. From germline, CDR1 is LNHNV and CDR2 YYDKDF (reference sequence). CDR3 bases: TGTGCCACCAGCAGAGTTGTGAGTGCCTACAATGAGCAGTTCTTA. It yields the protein CATSRVVSAYNEQFL.

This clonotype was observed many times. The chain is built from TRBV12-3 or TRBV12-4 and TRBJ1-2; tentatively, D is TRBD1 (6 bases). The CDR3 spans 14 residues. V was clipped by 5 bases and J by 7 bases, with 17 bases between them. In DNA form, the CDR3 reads TGTGCCAGCAGTCTTAGCCCAGGGGCCCGTGGCTACACCTTC. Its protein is CASSLSPGARGYTF.

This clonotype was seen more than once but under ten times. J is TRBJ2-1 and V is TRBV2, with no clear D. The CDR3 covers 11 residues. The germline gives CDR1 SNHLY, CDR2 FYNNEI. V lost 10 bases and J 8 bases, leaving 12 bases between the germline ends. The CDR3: CATKPRDEQFF. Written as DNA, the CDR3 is TGTGCCACCAAACCCCGGGATGAGCAGTTCTTC.

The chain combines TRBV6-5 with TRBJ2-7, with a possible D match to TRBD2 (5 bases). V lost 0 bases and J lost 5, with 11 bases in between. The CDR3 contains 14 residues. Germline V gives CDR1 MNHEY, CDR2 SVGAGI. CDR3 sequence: CASSYSSAGNEQYF. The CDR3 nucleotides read TGTGCCAGCAGTTACTCCTCGGCCGGGAACGAGCAGTACTTC.

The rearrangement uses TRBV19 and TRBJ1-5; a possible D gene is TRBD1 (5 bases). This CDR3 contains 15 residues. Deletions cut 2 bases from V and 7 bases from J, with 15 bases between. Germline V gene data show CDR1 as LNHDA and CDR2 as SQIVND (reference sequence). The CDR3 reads CASSILRDLGQPQHF. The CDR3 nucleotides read TGTGCCAGTAGTATACTCCGGGACCTGGGCCAGCCCCAGCATTTT.

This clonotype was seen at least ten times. CDR3 in amino acids: CASSELAGGVDTQYF. The CDR3 DNA reads as TGTGCCAGCAGCGAGTTAGCGGGAGGTGTGGATACGCAGTATTTT. V usage is TRBV7-3 and J usage is TRBJ2-3; 10 bases match TRBD2. Germline V lookup: CDR1 SGHTA, CDR2 FQGTGA. The V and J ends lost 5 bases and 6 bases, in that order; junction bases with no gene match: 8. The CDR3 totals 15 residues.

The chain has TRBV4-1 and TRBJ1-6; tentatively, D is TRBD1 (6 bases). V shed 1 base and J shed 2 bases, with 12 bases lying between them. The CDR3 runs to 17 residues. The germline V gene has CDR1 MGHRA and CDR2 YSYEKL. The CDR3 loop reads CASSQGAGDPYNSPLHF. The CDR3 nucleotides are TGCGCCAGCAGCCAAGGGGCAGGGGACCCCTATAATTCACCCCTCCACTTT.

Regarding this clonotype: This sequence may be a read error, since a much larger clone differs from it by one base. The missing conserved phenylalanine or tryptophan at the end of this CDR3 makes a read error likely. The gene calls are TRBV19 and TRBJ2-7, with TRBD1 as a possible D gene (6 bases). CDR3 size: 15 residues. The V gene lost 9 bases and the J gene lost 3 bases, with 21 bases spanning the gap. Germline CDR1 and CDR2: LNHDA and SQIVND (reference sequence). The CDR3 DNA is TGTGCCAGCCGCGCCTCGGAGACAGGCTACTACGAGCAGTACTTA. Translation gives CASRASETGYYEQYL.

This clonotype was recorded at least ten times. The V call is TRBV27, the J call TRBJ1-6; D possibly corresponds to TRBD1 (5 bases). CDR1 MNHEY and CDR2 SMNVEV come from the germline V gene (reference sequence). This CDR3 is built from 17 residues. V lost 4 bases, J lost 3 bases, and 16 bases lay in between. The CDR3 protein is CASSSAGGIHYNSPLHF. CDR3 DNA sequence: TGTGCCAGCAGTTCGGCCGGGGGAATACACTATAATTCACCCCTCCACTTT.

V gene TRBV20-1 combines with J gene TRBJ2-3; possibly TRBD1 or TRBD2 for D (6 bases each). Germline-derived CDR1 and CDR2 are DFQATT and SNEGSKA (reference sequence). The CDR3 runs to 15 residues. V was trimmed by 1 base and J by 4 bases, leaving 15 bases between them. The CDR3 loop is CSARAPARGADTQYF. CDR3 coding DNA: TGCAGTGCTAGAGCGCCAGCGAGGGGGGCAGATACGCAGTATTTT.

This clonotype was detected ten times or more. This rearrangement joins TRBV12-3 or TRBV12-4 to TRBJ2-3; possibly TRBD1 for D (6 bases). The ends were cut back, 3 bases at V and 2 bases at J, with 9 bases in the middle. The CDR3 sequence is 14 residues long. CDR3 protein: CASSLGAYTDTQYF. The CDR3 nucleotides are TGTGCCAGCAGTTTGGGGGCCTACACAGATACGCAGTATTTT.

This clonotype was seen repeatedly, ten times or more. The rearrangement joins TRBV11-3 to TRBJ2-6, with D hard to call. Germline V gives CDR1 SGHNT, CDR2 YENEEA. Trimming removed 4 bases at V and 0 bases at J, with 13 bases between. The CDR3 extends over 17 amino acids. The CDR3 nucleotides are TGTGCCAGCAGCTCAACCTCGGCGAACTCTGGGGCCAACGTCCTGACTTTC. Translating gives CASSSTSANSGANVLTF.

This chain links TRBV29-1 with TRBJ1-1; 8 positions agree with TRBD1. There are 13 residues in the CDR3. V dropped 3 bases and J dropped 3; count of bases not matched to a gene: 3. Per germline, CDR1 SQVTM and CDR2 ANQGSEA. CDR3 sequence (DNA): TGCAGCGTTGATGACAGGGGTTACACTGAAGCTTTCTTT. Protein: CSVDDRGYTEAFF.

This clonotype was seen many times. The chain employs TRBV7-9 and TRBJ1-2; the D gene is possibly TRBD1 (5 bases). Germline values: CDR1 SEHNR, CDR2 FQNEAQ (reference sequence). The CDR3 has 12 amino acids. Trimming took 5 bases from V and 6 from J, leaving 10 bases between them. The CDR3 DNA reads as TGTGCCAGCAGCATCGCCAGGGATGGCTACACCTTC. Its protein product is CASSIARDGYTF. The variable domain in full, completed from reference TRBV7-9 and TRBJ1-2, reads DTGVSQNPRHKITKRGQNVTFRCDPISEHNRLYWYRQTLGQGPEFLTYFQNEAQLEKSRLLSDRFSAERPKGSFSTLEIQRTEQGDSAMYLCASSIARDGYTFGSGTRLTVV.

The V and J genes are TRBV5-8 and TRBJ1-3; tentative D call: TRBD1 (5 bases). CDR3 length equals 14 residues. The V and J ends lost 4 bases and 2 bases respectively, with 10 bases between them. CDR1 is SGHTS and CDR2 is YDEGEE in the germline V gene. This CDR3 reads CASSRQFPGNTIYF. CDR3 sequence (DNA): TGTGCCAGCAGCAGACAGTTCCCTGGAAACACCATATATTTT. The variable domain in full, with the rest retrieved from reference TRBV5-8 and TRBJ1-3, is EAGVTQSPTHLIKTRGQQATLRCSPISGHTSVYWYQQALGLGLQFLLWYDEGEERNRGNFPPRFSGRQFPNYSSELNVNALELEDSALYLCASSRQFPGNTIYFGEGSWLTVV.

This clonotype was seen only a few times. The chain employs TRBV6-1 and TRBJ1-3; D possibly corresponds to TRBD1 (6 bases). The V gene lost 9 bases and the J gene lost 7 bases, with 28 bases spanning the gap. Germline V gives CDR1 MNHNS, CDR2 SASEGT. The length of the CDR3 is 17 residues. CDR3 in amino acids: CARRYPPTTGPENTIYF. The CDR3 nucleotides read TGTGCCAGACGATATCCACCAACAACAGGGCCAGAGAACACCATATATTTT.

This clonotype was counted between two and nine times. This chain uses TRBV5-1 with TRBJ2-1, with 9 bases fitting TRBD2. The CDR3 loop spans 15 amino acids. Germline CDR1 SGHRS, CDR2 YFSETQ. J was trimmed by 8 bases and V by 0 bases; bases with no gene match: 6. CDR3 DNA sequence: TGCGCCAGCAGCTTGGGGACTAGCGAAGGTGATGAGCAGTTCTTC. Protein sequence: CASSLGTSEGDEQFF.

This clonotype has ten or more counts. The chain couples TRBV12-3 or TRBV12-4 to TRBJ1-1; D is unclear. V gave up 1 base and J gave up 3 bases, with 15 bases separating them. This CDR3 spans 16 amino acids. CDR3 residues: CASSLGGLGMDTEAFF. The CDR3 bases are TGTGCCAGCAGTTTAGGAGGACTCGGGATGGACACTGAAGCTTTCTTT.

DNA of the CDR3: TGTGCCAGCAGCTTAGTTGCGGCGCAAGGGGGGTTCTTC. Translated: CASSLVAAQGGFF. The gene calls are TRBV13 and TRBJ2-1; perhaps TRBD1 as D (6 bases). This CDR3 spans 13 amino acids. Germline lookup yields CDR1 PRHDT and CDR2 FYEKMQ (reference sequence). Deletions cut 1 base from V and 15 bases from J, with 16 bases between.

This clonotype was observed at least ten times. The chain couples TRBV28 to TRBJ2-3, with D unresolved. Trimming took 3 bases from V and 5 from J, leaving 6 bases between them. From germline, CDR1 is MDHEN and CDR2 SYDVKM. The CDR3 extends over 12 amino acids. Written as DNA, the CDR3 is TGTGCCAGCAGTTTTTCCCAAGATACGCAGTATTTT. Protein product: CASSFSQDTQYF.